This TCR beta chain originates from a study of blood T cell repertoires in COVID-19. Sequencing used immunoSEQ multiplex PCR; TCRdb keeps in-frame clones, though not all of them. The sample has just under 80,000 clones, roughly 80% seen once. J gave up 1 base and V 0 bases, and 2 bases lay outside the gene matches. Germline CDR1 and CDR2: SGHRS and YFSETQ. The CDR3 is 16 amino acids. What was sequenced was peripheral blood. The sequence was obtained from an older woman with acute or convalescent COVID-19. The V call is TRBV5-1, the J call TRBJ2-5; 11 bases are shared with TRBD2. CDR3 bases: TGCGCCAGCAGCTTGGCCGGGACTAGCGGCCAAGAGACCCAGTACTTC. Translating it yields CASSLAGTSGQETQYF.